This TCR beta chain stems from a study of blood T cell repertoires in COVID-19. Study-wide context: Both acute and convalescent COVID-19 samples were obtained from the United States, Italy and Spain. PBMCs, B-cell-depleted T cells, or T cells were the source of the cDNA or gDNA that made up the material.

CDR3 length: 16 residues. Germline-derived CDR1 and CDR2 are LGHNA and YNFKEQ. With V trimmed by 0 bases and J by 1 base, 4 bases remained unmatched. Assay: immunoSEQ multiplex PCR; the TCRdb copy retains only in-frame clones and omits some. The sample yields 250,000 to 350,000 clones, roughly 80% seen once. There are a few counts of this clone. The rearrangement joins TRBV4-2 to TRBJ2-3; 7 bases line up with TRBD2. The clonotype was recovered from a human donor with COVID-19, enrolled during active disease. The donor label of this sample is uncertain. Input material: peripheral blood. The CDR3 region has the DNA TGTGCCAGCAGCCAAGATACGGGGAGGGGCACAGATACGCAGTATTTT. Residues: CASSQDTGRGTDTQYF.